The rows below give T cell receptor beta chains drawn from one sample of a study of shared clonotypes between healthy human individuals. TCRdb's table, derived via immunoSEQ multiplex PCR, lists solely in-frame clones and lacks some. Of around 1.5 million clones in the sample, 98% were seen once. The specimen sequenced was naive CD4+ T cells sorted from blood. Receptors were obtained from a man younger than 45 in good health. CDR3s leave out the opening cysteine and the closing phenylalanine or tryptophan.

TRBJ1-3	TRBV5-4	ASSAGTGSGNTIY
TRBJ2-2	TRBV2	ASSDGQGPGELF
TRBJ1-3	TRBV19	ASSIEGVSGNTIY
TRBJ2-3	TRBV5-4	ASSFAAGKDTQY
TRBJ2-7	TRBV27	ASSSRTGWVYEQY
TRBJ1-2	TRBV7-8	ASSIRRRGRSGYT
TRBJ2-5	TRBV5-4	ASSFGDRGYQETQY
TRBJ2-1	TRBV14	ASSQSGSNEQF
TRBJ2-7	TRBV14	ASSQVLNGEQY
TRBJ1-5	TRBV27	ASSIEGDQPQH
TRBJ2-1	TRBV10-3	AIEDASGKYNEQF
TRBJ2-2	TRBV4-1	ASSHLPNTGELF
TRBJ2-1	TRBV19	ASSPGQGILNEQF
TRBJ2-7	TRBV19	ASSIVGLRSYEQY
TRBJ2-1	TRBV9	ASSLDRNNEQF
TRBJ2-1	TRBV29-1	SALKIQGTNYNEQF
TRBJ2-7	TRBV9	ASSAREGFGSYEQY
TRBJ2-2	TRBV6-1	ASRRQGPGELF
TRBJ1-2	TRBV2	ASAFEGAWDYGYT
TRBJ1-5	TRBV2	ASSGTGTRVGPQH
TRBJ2-7	TRBV2	ASSDRVSSYEQY
TRBJ2-1	TRBV6-4	ASSASSYNEQF
TRBJ1-1	TRBV5-1	ASSLGQGSLNTEAF
TRBJ2-2	TRBV2	ASSEDRRTGELF
TRBJ2-1	TRBV5-4	ASSLAGRSYNEQF
TRBJ2-5	TRBV2	ASRDRGSYQETQY